The 21 T cell receptor beta chains below were found in one sample sequenced in a study of T cells in Graves' hyperthyroidism and ophthalmopathy. Regions amplified from RNA transcripts were the TCR beta CDR3 regions. Researchers ran a first-round RT-PCR on the TCR CDR3 using the HTBI primer set. TCRdb ran MiXCR on the multiplex PCR reads and lists one entry per CDR3 protein. This sample has around 350,000 distinct CDR3 sequences, with 20% to 25% found just once. Sample: blood. These TCRs come from a man aged 45-65 years with Graves' hyperthyroidism.

This sequence joins TRBV20-1 and TRBJ1-3; D might be TRBD1 (5 bases). CDR3 size: 14 residues. The V and J ends lost 0 bases and 4 bases respectively, with 10 bases between them. Germline V gene data show CDR1 as DFQATT and CDR2 as SNEGSKA (reference sequence). The CDR3 loop reads CSARDLGPGNTIYF. CDR3 DNA sequence: TGCAGTGCTAGAGATCTGGGGCCGGGAAACACCATATATTTT.

The rearrangement joins TRBV9 to TRBJ2-1; D might be TRBD2 (6 bases). The CDR3 spans 16 residues. V was trimmed by 0 bases and J by 0 bases, leaving 10 bases between them. Germline CDR1 is SGDLS and CDR2 is YYNGEE. This chain's CDR3 is CASSVVSGSSYNEQFF. DNA of the CDR3: TGTGCCAGCAGCGTAGTTAGCGGTAGCTCCTACAATGAGCAGTTCTTC.

This clonotype was seen a few times. This sequence joins TRBV5-1 and TRBJ1-3, with D unresolved. Trimming shortened V by 3 bases and J by 1 base, and 11 bases separated the two germline ends. The CDR3 spans 15 residues. Germline V gene lookup returns CDR1 SGHRS and CDR2 YFSETQ. The CDR3 DNA reads as TGCGCCAGCAGCTCTGGACCCGAATCTGGAAACACCATATATTTT. Translated, it gives CASSSGPESGNTIYF.

This clonotype was counted a single time. With a much larger clone just one base away, this may be a read error. The gene calls are TRBV7-2 and TRBJ2-7, with 9 bases that match TRBD2. V lost 0 bases, J lost 7 bases, and 7 bases stayed unmatched. The CDR3 contains 15 residues. Germline CDR1 SGHTA, CDR2 FQGNSA. In DNA, the CDR3 is TGTGCCAGCAGCTTAGCGGCGGGAGGGCCTTGGGAGCAGTACTTC. It encodes CASSLAAGGPWEQYF.

A few counts support this clonotype. This chain uses TRBV20-1 with TRBJ1-4; D uncertain. The V and J ends lost 4 bases and 0 bases respectively, with 6 bases between them. CDR3 length equals 13 residues. Germline V gene sequence: CDR1 DFQATT, CDR2 SNEGSKA (reference sequence). CDR3 nucleotide sequence: TGCAGTGCTAAAATGACAACTAATGAAAAACTGTTTTTT. Translating gives CSAKMTTNEKLFF.

This clonotype was observed a few times. The rearrangement links TRBV28 to TRBJ2-1, with TRBD2 matching over 7 bases. The ends lost 6 bases at V and 2 bases at J; junction bases unmatched: 7. The CDR3 is made up of 15 amino acids. CDR1 is MDHEN, CDR2 SYDVKM, per germline. The CDR3 protein is CASRTGGRAYNEQFF. The CDR3 DNA reads as TGTGCCAGCAGAACGGGAGGCCGTGCCTACAATGAGCAGTTCTTC.

In this sample, this clonotype turned up a few times. This chain joins TRBV15 and TRBJ2-7, with a tentative D call TRBD2 (5 bases). V dropped 5 bases and J dropped 0 bases, with 11 bases sitting between them. Germline-derived CDR1 and CDR2 are LNHNV and YYDKDF (reference sequence). The CDR3 length is 14 residues. CDR3: CATSALRGSYEQYF. CDR3 DNA: TGTGCCACCAGCGCCCTCCGGGGCTCCTACGAGCAGTACTTC.

This clonotype was picked up many times. The V and J genes are TRBV20-1 and TRBJ2-7; the D gene could be TRBD1 or TRBD2 (6 bases each). There are 13 residues in the CDR3. Germline CDR1 DFQATT, CDR2 SNEGSKA (reference sequence). V was trimmed by 5 bases and J by 3 bases, leaving 14 bases between them. CDR3 residues: CSAEGGLGYEQYF. CDR3 in DNA: TGCAGTGCTGAGGGGGGCCTTGGCTACGAGCAGTACTTC.

This rearrangement joins TRBV6-5 to TRBJ1-2; TRBD1 is a possible D gene (6 bases). Germline CDR1 MNHEY, CDR2 SVGAGI. CDR3 length: 13 amino acids. V was shortened by 6 bases and J by 4 bases, with 12 bases between the two germline ends. CDR3 in amino acids: CASSQQGGYGYTF. The DNA for the CDR3 is TGTGCCAGCAGCCAACAGGGTGGCTATGGCTACACCTTC.

The rearrangement uses TRBV5-5 and TRBJ2-2; 8 positions match TRBD2. CDR1 is SGHKS, CDR2 YYEKEE, per germline (reference sequence). The junction had 3 bases not matched to a gene; V was cut back by 1 base and J by 1 base. The CDR3 consists of 16 residues. CDR3 bases: TGTGCCAGCAGCTTGCTTGCGGGGGGGAACACCGGGGAGCTGTTTTTT. It codes for CASSLLAGGNTGELFF. Using reference TRBV5-5 and TRBJ2-2 for the parts outside the CDR3, the full variable domain is DAGVTQSPTHLIKTRGQQVTLRCSPISGHKSVSWYQQVLGQGPQFIFQYYEKEERGRGNFPDRFSARQFPNYSSELNVNALLLGDSALYLCASSLLAGGNTGELFFGEGSRLTVL.

This clonotype has a count of ten or more. This chain joins TRBV5-1 and TRBJ2-3, with D possibly matching TRBD2 (6 bases). Deletions cut 4 bases from V and 0 bases from J, with 15 bases between. In germline, CDR1 is SGHRS, CDR2 YFSETQ. This CDR3 is built from 16 residues. Here the CDR3 DNA reads TGCGCCAGCAGCCGATCCATAGCGGCGAGCACAGATACGCAGTATTTT. The encoded protein is CASSRSIAASTDTQYF.

In this sample, this clonotype turned up a few times. The chain links TRBV29-1 to TRBJ2-7, with 8 bases matching TRBD1. In germline, CDR1 is SQVTM, CDR2 ANQGSEA. With 6 bases clipped from V and 2 bases from J, the junction kept 6 bases outside the gene matches. The CDR3 is 13 amino acids. Written as DNA, the CDR3 is TGCAGCGTCGCCGGGACAGGACCCTACGAGCAGTACTTC. Its protein product is CSVAGTGPYEQYF.

This clonotype has just a few counts. The gene calls are TRBV24-1 and TRBJ2-2; D not certain. The CDR3 length is 14 residues. Trimming shortened V by 5 bases and J by 4 bases, and 10 bases separated the two germline ends. The germline gives CDR1 KGHDR, CDR2 SFDVKD. Here the CDR3 reads CATSVQGTTGELFF. The CDR3 DNA is TGTGCCACCAGTGTTCAAGGCACCACCGGGGAGCTGTTTTTT.

This chain links TRBV28 with TRBJ2-2, with D perhaps TRBD1 (5 bases). With 7 bases removed from V and 7 bases from J, the gap between germline ends came to 16 bases. The CDR3 is 14 amino acids. Germline CDR1 and CDR2: MDHEN and SYDVKM. The CDR3 here is CASTLGRFGGELFF. The CDR3 DNA reads as TGTGCCAGCACCTTGGGGCGCTTCGGCGGGGAGCTGTTTTTT.

This clonotype has ten or more counts. The rearrangement joins TRBV7-8 to TRBJ2-5, with 7 bases matching TRBD2. The V and J ends lost 5 bases and 0 bases, in that order; junction bases with no gene match: 6. The germline gives CDR1 SGHVS, CDR2 FQNEAQ. The CDR3 covers 15 residues. The CDR3 loop reads CASSGAGDNQETQYF. CDR3 bases: TGTGCCAGCAGCGGGGCGGGAGATAACCAAGAGACCCAGTACTTC.

This chain links TRBV7-9 with TRBJ2-2; no reliable D call. This CDR3 is built from 17 residues. Germline V lookup: CDR1 SEHNR, CDR2 FQNEAQ (reference sequence). Trimming cost V 3 bases and J 1 base, with 15 bases left between them. The CDR3 region has the DNA TGTGCCAGCAGCTTCGACTTGTTGAAGGGGAACACCGGGGAGCTGTTTTTT. Translation: CASSFDLLKGNTGELFF.

The rearrangement links TRBV7-3 to TRBJ2-7, with D perhaps being TRBD1 or TRBD2 (5 bases each). Germline V gene sequence: CDR1 SGHTA, CDR2 FQGTGA. The CDR3 has 19 amino acids. The V end was cut by 2 bases, the J end by 3 bases, with 26 bases between. The CDR3 coding sequence is TGTGCCAGCAGCTTAGAGGCTCCAGGCCTACTAGGGGAACTCTACGAGCAGTACTTC. As protein: CASSLEAPGLLGELYEQYF.

The rearrangement links TRBV5-1 to TRBJ2-7, with D perhaps given as TRBD1 or TRBD2 (5 bases each). Per germline, CDR1 SGHRS and CDR2 YFSETQ. Trimming stripped 0 bases from V and 6 bases from J, with 16 bases between. The CDR3 extends over 15 amino acids. DNA for the CDR3: TGCGCCAGCAGCTTGGATCCGGGGCCGGATCGCGAGCAGTACTTC. Its protein is CASSLDPGPDREQYF.

The V call is TRBV30, the J call TRBJ1-5; D is uncertain. This CDR3 has 13 residues. Germline CDR1 is GTSNPN and CDR2 is SVGIG (reference sequence). V was clipped by 0 bases and J by 5 bases, with 8 bases between them. The CDR3 DNA reads as TGTGCCTGGAGTGTAAGTAGGGATCAGCCCCAGCATTTT. Translation: CAWSVSRDQPQHF.

This clonotype has just one count. This chain uses TRBV6-5 with TRBJ2-3, with a tentative D call TRBD1 (6 bases). CDR3 size: 14 residues. V dropped 0 bases and J dropped 3 bases, with 7 bases sitting between them. Germline V gene data show CDR1 as MNHEY and CDR2 as SVGAGI. CDR3 coding DNA: TGTGCCAGCAGTTACTCCGGACAGACAGATACGCAGTATTTT. It encodes CASSYSGQTDTQYF.

This clonotype was picked up many times. CDR3 nucleotide sequence: TGCAGTGCGAGCAAGTCCAGGGTGGGCGAGCAGTACTTC. Protein sequence: CSASKSRVGEQYF. The chain combines TRBV20-1 with TRBJ2-7, with D tentatively TRBD1 (5 bases). Germline assignment: CDR1 DFQATT and CDR2 SNEGSKA (reference sequence). Trimming took off 6 bases at V and 6 bases at J, with 18 bases between the two ends. The CDR3 consists of 13 residues.